This TCR beta chain was captured in a study of identical twins. Using its own MiXCR run on the 5' RACE reads, TCRdb lists one record per CDR3 protein. The sample shows more than 1.5 million distinct CDR3 sequences, around 33% of them seen only once. The germline V gene encodes CDR1 MNHEY and CDR2 SMNVEV (reference sequence). This CDR3 is built from 16 residues. V was shortened by 2 bases and J by 7 bases, with 15 bases between the two germline ends. This clonotype has just one count. Sequenced input: cord blood. This clonotype originated in a newborn girl in good health. The genes are TRBV27 and TRBJ1-6; D is perhaps TRBD1 (6 bases). In DNA, the CDR3 is TGTGCCAGCAGTTTAGGGCAGGGGATGGGGAATTCACCCCTCCACTTT. This gives the protein CASSLGQGMGNSPLHF.